A single sample gave rise to the 20 T cell receptor beta chains below, sequenced in a study of blood T cell repertoires in COVID-19. Sequencing was performed with immunoSEQ multiplex PCR; in TCRdb, only in-frame clones are kept and a portion is missing. The data contain approximately 130,000 clones, more than 75% of them seen just once; the ten biggest clones take up about 8%. Specimen: peripheral blood. These receptors all come from a man aged 50-59 years with acute or convalescent COVID-19.

This rearrangement joins TRBV7-2 to TRBJ1-6; D might be TRBD1 (5 bases). The length of the CDR3 is 15 residues. Germline loops: CDR1 SGHTA, CDR2 FQGNSA. V was pared by 1 base and J by 7 bases, with 11 bases between. CDR3 DNA sequence: TGTGCCAGCAGCTTAGGGGGGGATGGGAATTCACCCCTCCACTTT. This codes for CASSLGGDGNSPLHF.

The chain links TRBV19 to TRBJ2-5; D ambiguous. Trimming stripped 2 bases from V and 0 bases from J, with 7 bases between. Germline V CDR1 and CDR2: LNHDA, SQIVND (reference sequence). The CDR3 consists of 14 residues. DNA for the CDR3: TGTGCCAGTAGTATATGGCTGAACCAAGAGACCCAGTACTTC. This sequence encodes CASSIWLNQETQYF.

The CDR3: CATSRGGQGEGYEQYF. The DNA of the CDR3 is TGTGCCACCAGCAGAGGGGGACAGGGGGAGGGTTACGAGCAGTACTTC. The chain joins TRBV15 to TRBJ2-7, with TRBD1 matching over 11 bases. The CDR3 extends over 16 amino acids. V trimming: 1 base; J trimming: 4 bases; junction bases outside the gene matches: 6. CDR1 is LNHNV, CDR2 YYDKDF, per germline (reference sequence). Based on the CDR3 plus reference TRBV15 and TRBJ2-7, the full variable domain is DAMVIQNPRYQVTQFGKPVTLSCSQTLNHNVMYWYQQKSSQAPKLLFHYYDKDFNNEADTPDNFQSRRPNTSFCFLDIRSPGLGDTAMYLCATSRGGQGEGYEQYFGPGTRLTVT.

This chain links TRBV2 with TRBJ1-1; TRBD1 matches at 8 bases. CDR3 length equals 14 residues. The germline V gene encodes CDR1 SNHLY and CDR2 FYNNEI. J gave up 4 bases and V 6 bases, and 7 bases lay outside the gene matches. CDR3 region: CASSVQGERTEAFF. CDR3 coding DNA: TGTGCCAGCAGCGTACAGGGGGAACGCACTGAAGCTTTCTTT.

The chain uses TRBV4-2 and TRBJ2-7; 7 bases fit TRBD2. This CDR3 has 16 residues. V shed 1 base, J shed 4 bases, and the junction held 10 bases outside the gene matches. From germline, CDR1 is LGHNA and CDR2 YNFKEQ. For the CDR3, the DNA is TGTGCCAGCAGCCAAGGTGGGAGGGACTCCCTTTACGAGCAGTACTTC. It yields the protein CASSQGGRDSLYEQYF.

The chain recombines TRBV5-1 with TRBJ1-1; 7 bases agree with TRBD1. Looked up from germline, CDR1 is SGHRS and CDR2 is YFSETQ. This CDR3 has 17 residues. The ends lost 3 bases at V and 4 bases at J; junction bases unmatched: 15. The CDR3 nucleotides are TGCGCCAGCAGCTCGGGACAGTTCGGGTTGGGGAGCACTGAAGCTTTCTTT. Translating it yields CASSSGQFGLGSTEAFF.

This sequence joins TRBV5-4 and TRBJ1-1; 9 nucleotides line up with TRBD1. CDR3 length: 14 amino acids. Germline loops: CDR1 SGHNT, CDR2 YYREEE (reference sequence). The V gene end was trimmed by 5 bases and the J gene end by 5 bases; junction bases not matched to a gene: 7. CDR3 protein: CASSPQGAWTEAFF. CDR3 nucleotides: TGTGCCAGCAGTCCACAGGGGGCGTGGACTGAAGCTTTCTTT.

This clone was seen only a few times. This chain joins TRBV6-1 and TRBJ1-6; 9 bases line up with TRBD1. The CDR3 spans 14 residues. Germline V gene lookup returns CDR1 MNHNS and CDR2 SASEGT. Losses at the gene ends were 1 base for V and 9 bases for J; bases not matched to a gene: 1. The CDR3 protein is CASSEGTGVSPLHF. In nucleotides, the CDR3 is TGTGCCAGCAGTGAAGGGACAGGGGTTTCACCCCTCCACTTT.

In its sample, this clone was seen once. V is TRBV24-1 and J is TRBJ1-5; 8 positions match TRBD1. CDR3 size: 16 residues. Germline V gene lookup returns CDR1 KGHDR and CDR2 SFDVKD. The trim removed 4 bases at V and 2 bases at J, leaving 6 bases unmatched. DNA of the CDR3: TGTGCCACCAGTGAATCCCCAGGGGGCGGCAATCAGCCCCAGCATTTT. Protein product: CATSESPGGGNQPQHF.

This chain joins TRBV6-5 and TRBJ2-7, with 7 bases that match TRBD1. J was trimmed by 0 bases and V by 10 bases; bases with no gene match: 12. In germline, CDR1 is MNHEY, CDR2 SVGAGI. The CDR3 is 15 amino acids. CDR3 nucleotide sequence: TGTGCCACCGACGAAACCGGGACAGCCTCCTACGAGCAGTACTTC. Its protein is CATDETGTASYEQYF.

This clone appeared once. This chain links TRBV7-9 with TRBJ1-2; 7 bases align to TRBD1. The J segment lost 1 base and the V segment lost 1 base, leaving 0 bases of the junction unmatched. The germline gives CDR1 SEHNR, CDR2 FQNEAQ (reference sequence). The CDR3 has 14 residues. The CDR3 here is CASSLGQGNYGYTF. The CDR3 coding sequence is TGTGCCAGCAGCTTAGGACAGGGTAACTATGGCTACACCTTC.

The chain carries TRBV27 and TRBJ1-2; D gene ambiguous. Germline V lookup: CDR1 MNHEY, CDR2 SMNVEV (reference sequence). The CDR3 covers 11 residues. V was shortened by 8 bases and J by 5 bases, with 9 bases between the two germline ends. CDR3 nucleotide sequence: TGTGCCAGCCTCTCAGGTTATGGCTACACCTTC. This codes for CASLSGYGYTF.

The chain combines TRBV10-2 with TRBJ2-7, with D maybe TRBD2 (5 bases). Per the germline V gene, CDR1 is WSHSY and CDR2 is SAAADI. V lost 3 bases and J lost 0, with 12 bases in between. The CDR3 consists of 15 residues. Here the CDR3 DNA reads TGCGCCAGCAGTGATGCTAGCCGCCACTCCTACGAGCAGTACTTC. Its protein is CASSDASRHSYEQYF.

The chain couples TRBV30 to TRBJ1-2; a possible D gene is TRBD1 (6 bases). With 4 bases removed from V and 7 bases from J, the gap between germline ends came to 25 bases. CDR3 length: 16 amino acids. Germline V CDR1 and CDR2: GTSNPN, SVGIG (reference sequence). This CDR3 reads CAWNRPLTGTGGGYTF. The CDR3 DNA reads as TGTGCCTGGAACCGTCCCCTGACAGGTACCGGTGGTGGCTACACCTTC.

The rearrangement links TRBV19 to TRBJ2-7; 8 bases match TRBD1. The V and J ends lost 3 bases and 5 bases, in that order; junction bases with no gene match: 3. The germline V gene has CDR1 LNHDA and CDR2 SQIVND (reference sequence). This CDR3 comprises 13 residues. CDR3 amino acids: CASSIDRGNEQYF. The CDR3 DNA reads TGTGCCAGTAGTATCGACAGGGGCAACGAGCAGTACTTC.

V gene TRBV18 combines with J gene TRBJ2-7, with a tentative D call TRBD2 (5 bases). Germline V gene data show CDR1 as KGHSH and CDR2 as LQKENI. Trimming left V 1 base short and J 0 bases short, with 10 bases between. The CDR3 has 15 residues. CDR3 sequence reads: CASSPQRSSSYEQYF. CDR3 DNA: TGTGCCAGCTCACCACAGCGGAGCAGCTCCTACGAGCAGTACTTC.

The V call is TRBV19, the J call TRBJ2-6; TRBD1 matches at 8 bases. Trimming removed 3 bases from V and 0 bases from J; junction bases left unmatched: 7. The CDR3 contains 18 residues. CDR1 is LNHDA, CDR2 SQIVND, per germline (reference sequence). CDR3 DNA: TGTGCCAGTAGTATCGGAGCAGGGGGCTACTCTGGGGCCAACGTCCTGACTTTC. Translating gives CASSIGAGGYSGANVLTF. The full variable domain, in which reference TRBV19 and TRBJ2-6 provide the parts outside the CDR3, is DGGITQSPKYLFRKEGQNVTLSCEQNLNHDAMYWYRQDPGQGLRLIYYSQIVNDFQKGDIAEGYSVSREKKESFPLTVTSAQKNPTAFYLCASSIGAGGYSGANVLTFGAGSRLTVL.

The chain recombines TRBV7-9 with TRBJ1-1; D call uncertain. The V gene's germline CDR1 is SEHNR and CDR2 FQNEAQ (reference sequence). There are 13 residues in the CDR3. V lost 2 bases to trimming and J lost 6 bases, with 10 bases between them. CDR3 sequence reads: CASSLISPAEAFF. The DNA for the CDR3 is TGTGCCAGCAGCTTAATTTCCCCCGCTGAAGCTTTCTTT.

V and J are TRBV18 and TRBJ1-4; no clear D. The germline V and J ends were trimmed by 0 bases and 4 bases, with 9 bases remaining between them. This CDR3 contains 15 residues. Germline V gene sequence: CDR1 KGHSH, CDR2 LQKENI. CDR3 residues: CASSPPGGINEKLFF. The CDR3, as DNA: TGTGCCAGCTCACCACCGGGCGGGATTAATGAAAAACTGTTTTTT.

V is TRBV6-5 and J is TRBJ1-4, with D perhaps TRBD1 (5 bases). This CDR3 has 15 residues. V gave up 0 bases and J gave up 6 bases, with 11 bases separating them. Germline V lookup: CDR1 MNHEY, CDR2 SVGAGI. CDR3 nucleotide sequence: TGTGCCAGCAGTTACTCGATGGGGCGGCATGAAAAACTGTTTTTT. Translated, it gives CASSYSMGRHEKLFF.